This entry lists 30 T cell receptor beta chains sequenced from one sample in a study of radiation and T cells in renal cell carcinoma. The repertoire was sequenced with immunoSEQ multiplex PCR; TCRdb's copy has only in-frame clones and lacks some. The sample records around 94,000 clones, 70% to 90% being singletons. Noted time point: baseline pretreatment blood. Described treatment: 15 Gy SBRT to primary tumor, nephrectomy 4 weeks later. The starting material was blood, obtained from a patient whose treatment included radiotherapy and nephrectomy. Receptors originate from a middle-aged man with renal cell carcinoma.

A single count supports this clone. The chain uses TRBV6-1 and TRBJ2-7; the match to TRBD1 covers 8 bases. The ends lost 2 bases at V and 7 bases at J; junction bases unmatched: 7. Germline lookup yields CDR1 MNHNS and CDR2 SASEGT. The CDR3 covers 14 residues. CDR3 DNA sequence: TGTGCCAGCAGTGAAAGGCAGGGGGCTATTGAGCAGTACTTC. It specifies CASSERQGAIEQYF.

Points on this clone: Germline is not matched at one junction end, which may reflect a read error. The chain combines TRBV10-3 with TRBJ1-5; maybe TRBD1 (6 bases). The germline CDR1 and CDR2 sequences are ENHRY and SYGVKD. The CDR3 has 15 amino acids. CDR3 region: CASSLSGGGGQPQHF. The CDR3 DNA is TGTGCCAGCAGTTTATCCGGGGGCGGCGGTCAGCCCCAGCATTTT.

As for this clone: Relative to the germline gene, one junction end is altered; a read error may explain this. The chain recombines TRBV11-2 with TRBJ1-1, with unresolved D. Germline V CDR1 and CDR2: SGHAT, FQNNGV. The CDR3 consists of 13 residues. CDR3 sequence: CAGSPRADTEAFF. CDR3 bases: TGTGCCGGCAGCCCACGAGCTGACACTGAAGCTTTCTTT.

The V call is TRBV7-8, the J call TRBJ1-1, with D possibly TRBD1 on 5 matching bases. V lost 1 base to trimming and J lost 8 bases, with 17 bases between them. This CDR3 has 15 residues. CDR1 and CDR2 (germline): SGHVS, FQNEAQ. In DNA, the CDR3 is TGTGCCAGCAGCTTAGTTGGGGGGACGGAGAACGAAGCTTTCTTT. It translates to CASSLVGGTENEAFF.

The V gene is TRBV10-1, the J gene TRBJ1-2; TRBD1 aligns across 9 bases. Germline values: CDR1 WNHNN, CDR2 SYGVQD (reference sequence). This CDR3 contains 16 residues. With V trimmed by 1 base and J by 6 bases, 9 bases remained unmatched. CDR3 DNA: TGCGCCAGCAGTGAGTTTTGGACAGGGGTGGGGCATGGCTACACCTTC. This sequence encodes CASSEFWTGVGHGYTF.

The V gene is TRBV7-9, the J gene TRBJ2-3, with 8 nucleotides matching TRBD2. V lost 5 bases and J lost 2; bases outside the gene matches: 6. The CDR3 consists of 15 residues. Per the germline V gene, CDR1 is SEHNR and CDR2 is FQNEAQ (reference sequence). CDR3 sequence: CASSPGLALTDTQYF. The CDR3 bases are TGTGCCAGCAGCCCCGGACTAGCACTCACAGATACGCAGTATTTT.

This sequence joins TRBV19 and TRBJ2-2, with 8 bases aligning to TRBD2. This CDR3 region has 14 residues. The V gene's germline CDR1 is LNHDA and CDR2 SQIVND (reference sequence). V lost 3 bases to trimming and J lost 6 bases; unmatched junction nucleotides: 3. CDR3 amino acids: CASSITSGSGELFF. In DNA form, the CDR3 reads TGTGCCAGTAGTATCACTAGCGGCTCCGGGGAGCTGTTTTTT.

The gene calls are TRBV7-2 and TRBJ1-1; D gene uncertain. CDR3 length: 14 amino acids. Germline V gene sequence: CDR1 SGHTA, CDR2 FQGNSA. Between the trimmed V and J ends, which lost 5 bases and 1 base, there was a span of 11 bases. The CDR3 protein is CASSPDAANTEAFF. The CDR3 DNA is TGTGCCAGCAGCCCCGACGCCGCGAACACTGAAGCTTTCTTT.

For the CDR3, the DNA is TGTGCCAGTAGTATAAGGGGGGGTGGCGAAGAGACCCAGTACTTC. It encodes CASSIRGGGEETQYF. The chain links TRBV19 to TRBJ2-5; D may be TRBD2 (7 bases). The germline V gene has CDR1 LNHDA and CDR2 SQIVND (reference sequence). With 2 bases removed from V and 3 bases from J, the gap between germline ends came to 13 bases. CDR3 size: 15 residues.

The V gene is TRBV7-6, the J gene TRBJ1-2; D is unresolved. Trimming removed 5 bases at V and 7 bases at J, with 17 bases between. The CDR3 consists of 14 residues. Germline V lookup: CDR1 SGHVS, CDR2 FNYEAQ. The CDR3 region is CASSPDVVGRGYTF. CDR3 DNA sequence: TGTGCCAGCAGCCCAGACGTAGTAGGACGTGGCTACACCTTC.

This chain connects TRBV30 to TRBJ2-3; possibly TRBD1 for D (6 bases). This CDR3 spans 14 amino acids. Germline V lookup: CDR1 GTSNPN, CDR2 SVGIG (reference sequence). Trimming removed 0 bases at V and 2 bases at J, with 9 bases between. CDR3 region: CAWSVQGDTDTQYF. In DNA form, the CDR3 reads TGTGCCTGGAGTGTACAGGGCGACACAGATACGCAGTATTTT.

The V gene is TRBV5-6, the J gene TRBJ2-3; no clear D gene. CDR1 is SGHDT, CDR2 YYEEEE, per germline. This CDR3 spans 12 amino acids. Trimming stripped 1 base from V and 6 bases from J, with 6 bases between. CDR3 residues: CASSLLKDTQYF. CDR3 DNA sequence: TGTGCCAGCAGCTTGCTGAAGGATACGCAGTATTTT.

The chain joins TRBV19 to TRBJ2-2, with unresolved D. Germline CDR1 reads LNHDA; CDR2 reads SQIVND (reference sequence). The germline V and J ends were trimmed by 4 bases and 3 bases, with 3 bases remaining between them. The CDR3 runs to 12 residues. CDR3 in DNA: TGTGCCAGTAGTACTTACACCGGGGAGCTGTTTTTT. It is translated as CASSTYTGELFF.

The chain's CDR3 is CAWSHLAGGNEQFF. The CDR3 DNA sequence: TGTGCCTGGAGTCACCTAGCGGGGGGTAATGAGCAGTTCTTC. This rearrangement joins TRBV30 to TRBJ2-1, with TRBD2 matching 11 bases. This CDR3 is built from 14 residues. Germline V lookup: CDR1 GTSNPN, CDR2 SVGIG (reference sequence). Trimming took 2 bases from V and 7 from J; bases not matched to a gene: 4.

The J gene is TRBJ2-1, the V gene TRBV18, with 11 bases identical to TRBD2. The CDR3 loop spans 15 amino acids. CDR1 is KGHSH, CDR2 LQKENI, per germline. V dropped 5 bases and J dropped 6; count of bases not matched to a gene: 6. CDR3 loop: CASSALAGEPNEQFF. CDR3 sequence (DNA): TGTGCCAGCTCAGCACTAGCGGGGGAGCCCAATGAGCAGTTCTTC.

This clone showed up just a few times. The V and J genes are TRBV6-6 and TRBJ1-6; D is unresolved. The length of the CDR3 is 12 residues. Germline values: CDR1 MNHNY, CDR2 SVGAGI (reference sequence). V was clipped by 7 bases and J by 10 bases, with 11 bases between them. This chain's CDR3 is CASTPSVSPLHF. As DNA, the CDR3 is TGTGCCAGCACCCCCAGTGTATCACCCCTCCACTTT.

The V gene is TRBV30, the J gene TRBJ1-1; D is possibly TRBD1 (5 bases). The CDR3 length is 14 residues. Germline CDR1 reads GTSNPN; CDR2 reads SVGIG (reference sequence). Trimming cost V 2 bases and J 1 base, with 11 bases left between them. CDR3 sequence reads: CAWSKNTGNTEAFF. The DNA of the CDR3 is TGTGCCTGGAGTAAAAACACAGGGAACACTGAAGCTTTCTTT.

This clone was observed a handful of times. The chain joins TRBV19 to TRBJ1-1; D is unclear. The CDR3 is made up of 15 amino acids. Trimming removed 5 bases from V and 2 bases from J, with 15 bases in between. Germline CDR1 and CDR2: LNHDA and SQIVND (reference sequence). DNA of the CDR3: TGTGCCAGTAGTCCCTTTTCGACATCTAACACTGAAGCTTTCTTT. Residues: CASSPFSTSNTEAFF.

In DNA form, the CDR3 reads TGTGCCAGCATACCCCCACAGGCGGGAATCGGCTACACCTTC. It codes for CASIPPQAGIGYTF. The chain carries TRBV28 and TRBJ1-2; a weak D match, TRBD1 (5 bases). Trimming took 7 bases from V and 8 from J, leaving 20 bases between them. This CDR3 has 14 residues. Germline values: CDR1 MDHEN, CDR2 SYDVKM.

The rearrangement links TRBV7-2 to TRBJ2-3, with 8 bases matching TRBD2. This CDR3 is built from 16 residues. Looked up from germline, CDR1 is SGHTA and CDR2 is FQGNSA. V was clipped by 5 bases and J by 1 base; unmatched bases: 8. Written as DNA, the CDR3 is TGTGCCAGCAGCCAAAGCGGGGGCCCCCGCACAGATACGCAGTATTTT. As protein: CASSQSGGPRTDTQYF.

This clone was counted a single time. This rearrangement joins TRBV11-2 to TRBJ2-7; 13 positions match TRBD2. Losses at the gene ends were 4 bases for V and 6 bases for J; bases not matched to a gene: 6. The CDR3 sequence is 15 residues long. Germline V gives CDR1 SGHAT, CDR2 FQNNGV. The CDR3 nucleotides read TGTGCCAGCAGCTCCCTTGGACTAGCGGGAGTCGAGCAGTACTTC. Protein sequence: CASSSLGLAGVEQYF. Full variable domain (rest looked up from reference TRBV11-2 and TRBJ2-7): EAGVAQSPRYKIIEKRQSVAFWCNPISGHATLYWYQQILGQGPKLLIQFQNNGVVDDSQLPKDRFSAERLKGVDSTLKIQPAKLEDSAVYLCASSSLGLAGVEQYFGPGTRLTVT.

The chain has TRBV27 and TRBJ2-3, with TRBD2 matching over 10 bases. V was clipped by 0 bases and J by 5 bases; unmatched bases: 5. This CDR3 has 16 amino acids. Germline lookup yields CDR1 MNHEY and CDR2 SMNVEV (reference sequence). The chain's CDR3 is CASSLSPGLAIDTQYF. The CDR3, as DNA: TGTGCCAGCAGTTTATCCCCGGGACTAGCGATAGATACGCAGTATTTT.

This clone was detected a few times. The chain combines TRBV7-2 with TRBJ2-1, with a possible D match to TRBD1 (6 bases). The V gene's germline CDR1 is SGHTA and CDR2 FQGNSA. CDR3 length: 17 amino acids. V lost 5 bases and J 0 bases, leaving 17 bases between the germline ends. The CDR3 coding sequence is TGTGCCAGCAGCCCCAGGGGTTCAGGGGTCTCCTACAATGAGCAGTTCTTC. This translates into CASSPRGSGVSYNEQFF.

The chain recombines TRBV19 with TRBJ2-1; D is unclear. The CDR3 is 14 amino acids. Trimming took 7 bases from V and 1 from J, leaving 11 bases between them. The V gene's germline CDR1 is LNHDA and CDR2 SQIVND (reference sequence). The CDR3 DNA sequence: TGTGCCAGTAAGAAGAGAGAATCCTACAATGAGCAGTTCTTC. Translated, it gives CASKKRESYNEQFF.

The gene calls are TRBV6-4 and TRBJ2-7, with 8 bases lining up with TRBD2. Germline V lookup: CDR1 MRHNA, CDR2 SNTAGT. The CDR3 spans 15 residues. Trimming cost V 3 bases and J 3 bases; bases outside gene matches: 7. This CDR3 reads CASSDSGGRNYEQYF. The CDR3 DNA follows: TGTGCCAGCAGTGATTCGGGGGGGCGAAACTACGAGCAGTACTTC.

The chain employs TRBV6-1 and TRBJ2-7; 11 nucleotides line up with TRBD2. In germline, CDR1 is MNHNS, CDR2 SASEGT. CDR3 size: 15 residues. V dropped 6 bases and J dropped 0; count of bases not matched to a gene: 4. CDR3 DNA sequence: TGTGCCAGCAGGTGGACTAGCGGGCCCTCCTACGAGCAGTACTTC. This encodes CASRWTSGPSYEQYF.

This CDR3 reads CASSYGGTGELFF. Written as DNA, the CDR3 is TGTGCCAGCAGCTACGGGGGTACCGGGGAGCTGTTTTTT. The chain joins TRBV28 to TRBJ2-2; D is perhaps TRBD2 (6 bases). The CDR3 is 13 amino acids. Trimming took 6 bases from V and 5 from J, leaving 10 bases between them. In germline, CDR1 is MDHEN, CDR2 SYDVKM. Full variable domain (missing parts from reference TRBV28 and TRBJ2-2): DVKVTQSSRYLVKRTGEKVFLECVQDMDHENMFWYRQDPGLGLRLIYFSYDVKMKEKGDIPEGYSVSREKKERFSLILESASTNQTSMYLCASSYGGTGELFFGEGSRLTVL.

This sequence joins TRBV29-1 and TRBJ1-1; D gene uncertain. The CDR3 totals 14 residues. CDR1 and CDR2 from the germline V gene are SQVTM and ANQGSEA. V gave up 3 bases and J gave up 0 bases, with 11 bases separating them. CDR3 region: CSVDNAGLNTEAFF. The CDR3 DNA follows: TGCAGCGTTGATAACGCGGGATTGAACACTGAAGCTTTCTTT.

This clone has just one count. CDR3 region: CASSNFGGYQPQHF. DNA of the CDR3: TGTGCCAGCAGCAATTTCGGCGGGTATCAGCCCCAGCATTTT. The chain recombines TRBV28 with TRBJ1-5; D gene ambiguous. Trimming shortened V by 6 bases and J by 5 bases, and 14 bases separated the two germline ends. Germline assignment: CDR1 MDHEN and CDR2 SYDVKM. CDR3 length equals 14 residues.

This sequence joins TRBV11-3 and TRBJ2-1, with 7 bases that match TRBD2. After removal of 5 bases from V and 7 bases from J, the junction contained 17 bases not matched to a gene. CDR1 SGHNT and CDR2 YENEEA come from the germline V gene. The CDR3 extends over 17 amino acids. CDR3 nucleotides: TGTGCCAGCAGCCTCAGGACTAGTTCAAGGGGAGGGAATGAGCAGTTCTTC. As protein: CASSLRTSSRGGNEQFF. The full variable domain, in which reference TRBV11-3 and TRBJ2-1 provide the parts outside the CDR3, is EAGVVQSPRYKIIEKKQPVAFWCNPISGHNTLYWYLQNLGQGPELLIRYENEEAVDDSQLPKDRFSAERLKGVDSTLKIQPAELGDSAVYLCASSLRTSSRGGNEQFFGPGTRLTVL.